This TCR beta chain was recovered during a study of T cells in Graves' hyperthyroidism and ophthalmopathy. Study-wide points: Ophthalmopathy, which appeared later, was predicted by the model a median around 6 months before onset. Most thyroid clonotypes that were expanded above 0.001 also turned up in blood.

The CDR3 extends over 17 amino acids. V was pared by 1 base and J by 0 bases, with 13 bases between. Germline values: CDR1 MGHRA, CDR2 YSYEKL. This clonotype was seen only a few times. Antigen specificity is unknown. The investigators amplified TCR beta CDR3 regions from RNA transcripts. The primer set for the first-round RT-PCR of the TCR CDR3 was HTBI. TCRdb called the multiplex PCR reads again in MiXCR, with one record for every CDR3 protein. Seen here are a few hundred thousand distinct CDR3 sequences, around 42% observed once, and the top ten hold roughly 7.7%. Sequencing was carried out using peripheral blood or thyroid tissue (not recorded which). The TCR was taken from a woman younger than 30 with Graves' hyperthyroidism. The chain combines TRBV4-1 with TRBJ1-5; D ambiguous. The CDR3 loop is CASSQGVLGSSNQPQHF. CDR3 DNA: TGCGCCAGCAGCCAAGGGGTTTTAGGGTCTAGCAATCAGCCCCAGCATTTT.